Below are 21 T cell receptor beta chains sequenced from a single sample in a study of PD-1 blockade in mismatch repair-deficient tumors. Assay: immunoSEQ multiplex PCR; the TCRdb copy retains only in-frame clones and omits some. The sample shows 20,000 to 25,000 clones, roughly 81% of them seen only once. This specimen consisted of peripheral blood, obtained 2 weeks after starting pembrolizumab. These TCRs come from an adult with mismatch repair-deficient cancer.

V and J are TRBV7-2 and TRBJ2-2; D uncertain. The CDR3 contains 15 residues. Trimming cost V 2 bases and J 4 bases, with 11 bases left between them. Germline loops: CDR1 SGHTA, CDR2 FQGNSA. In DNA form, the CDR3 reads TGTGCCAGCAGCTTACTCCTGGTCGGCACCGGGGAGCTGTTTTTT. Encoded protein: CASSLLLVGTGELFF. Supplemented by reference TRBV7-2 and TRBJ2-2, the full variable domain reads GAGVSQSPSNKVTEKGKDVELRCDPISGHTALYWYRQSLGQGLEFLIYFQGNSAPDKSGLPSDRFSAERTGGSVSTLTIQRTQQEDSAVYLCASSLLLVGTGELFFGEGSRLTVL.

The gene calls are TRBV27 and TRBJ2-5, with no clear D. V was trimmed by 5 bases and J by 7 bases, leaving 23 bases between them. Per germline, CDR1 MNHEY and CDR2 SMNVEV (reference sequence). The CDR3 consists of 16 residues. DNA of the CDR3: TGTGCCAGCAGTCCCCTTTCTGCAGGTACGAAGATGACCCAGTACTTC. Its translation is CASSPLSAGTKMTQYF.

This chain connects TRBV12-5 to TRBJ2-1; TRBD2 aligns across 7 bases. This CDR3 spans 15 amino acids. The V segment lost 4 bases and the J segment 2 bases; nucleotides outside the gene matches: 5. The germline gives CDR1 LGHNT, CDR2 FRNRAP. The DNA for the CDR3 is TGTGCTAGTGGTTCTCTAGCGGAAACCTACAATGAGCAGTTCTTC. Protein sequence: CASGSLAETYNEQFF.

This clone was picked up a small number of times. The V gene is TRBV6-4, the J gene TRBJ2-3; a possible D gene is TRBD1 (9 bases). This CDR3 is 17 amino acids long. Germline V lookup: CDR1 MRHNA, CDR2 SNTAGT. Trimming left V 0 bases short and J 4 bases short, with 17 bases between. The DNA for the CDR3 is TGTGCCAGCAGTGACTCGACAGGGGGAGCGGGAGCAGATACGCAGTATTTT. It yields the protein CASSDSTGGAGADTQYF.

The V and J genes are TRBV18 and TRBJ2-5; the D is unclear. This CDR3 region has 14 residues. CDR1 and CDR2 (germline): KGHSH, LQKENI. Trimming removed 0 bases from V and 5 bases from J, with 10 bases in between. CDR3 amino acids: CASSPPEVRETQYF. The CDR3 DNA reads TGTGCCAGCTCACCACCAGAGGTCCGGGAGACCCAGTACTTC.

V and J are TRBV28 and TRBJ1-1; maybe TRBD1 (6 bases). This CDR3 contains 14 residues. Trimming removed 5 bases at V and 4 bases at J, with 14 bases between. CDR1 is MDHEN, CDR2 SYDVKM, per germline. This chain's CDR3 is CASSIRGLVTEAFF. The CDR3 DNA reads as TGTGCCAGCAGTATCAGGGGCCTTGTCACTGAAGCTTTCTTT.

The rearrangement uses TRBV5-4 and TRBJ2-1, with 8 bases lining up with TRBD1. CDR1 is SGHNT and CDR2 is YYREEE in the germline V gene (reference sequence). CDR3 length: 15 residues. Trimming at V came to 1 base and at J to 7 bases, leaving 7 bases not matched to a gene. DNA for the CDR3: TGTGCCAGCAGCTTGCCTAGACAGGGGTTGAATGAGCAGTTCTTC. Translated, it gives CASSLPRQGLNEQFF.

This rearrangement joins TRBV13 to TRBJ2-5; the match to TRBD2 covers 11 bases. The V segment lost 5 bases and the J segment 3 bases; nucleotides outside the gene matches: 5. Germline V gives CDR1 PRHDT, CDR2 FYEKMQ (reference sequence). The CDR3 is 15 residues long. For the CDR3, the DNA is TGTGCCAGCAGCAAAAGACTAGCGGGAAAAGAGACCCAGTACTTC. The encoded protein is CASSKRLAGKETQYF. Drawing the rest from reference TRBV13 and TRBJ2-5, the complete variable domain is AAGVIQSPRHLIKEKRETATLKCYPIPRHDTVYWYQQGPGQDPQFLISFYEKMQSDKGSIPDRFSAQQFSDYHSELNMSSLELGDSALYFCASSKRLAGKETQYFGPGTRLLVL.

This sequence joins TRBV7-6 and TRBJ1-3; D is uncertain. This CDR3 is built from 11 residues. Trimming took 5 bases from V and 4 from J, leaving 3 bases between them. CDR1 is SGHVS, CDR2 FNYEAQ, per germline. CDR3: CASSQGNTIYF. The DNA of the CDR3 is TGTGCCAGCAGCCAAGGAAACACCATATATTTT. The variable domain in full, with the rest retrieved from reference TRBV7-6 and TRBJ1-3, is GAGVSQSPRYKVTKRGQDVALRCDPISGHVSLYWYRQALGQGPEFLTYFNYEAQQDKSGLPNDRFSAERPEGSISTLTIQRTEQRDSAMYRCASSQGNTIYFGEGSWLTVV.

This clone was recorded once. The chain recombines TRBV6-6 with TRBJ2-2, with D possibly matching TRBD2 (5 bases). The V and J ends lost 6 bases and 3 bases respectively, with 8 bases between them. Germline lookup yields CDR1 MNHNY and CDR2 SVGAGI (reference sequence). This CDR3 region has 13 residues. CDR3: CASSREHTGELFF. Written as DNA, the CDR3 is TGTGCCAGCAGCCGGGAACACACCGGGGAGCTGTTTTTT.

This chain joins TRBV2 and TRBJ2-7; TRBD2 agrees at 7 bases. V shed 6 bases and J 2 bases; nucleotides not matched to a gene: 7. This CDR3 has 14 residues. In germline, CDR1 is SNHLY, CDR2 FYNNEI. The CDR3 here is CASRIWGGPYEQYF. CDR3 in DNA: TGTGCCAGCAGGATCTGGGGGGGTCCCTACGAGCAGTACTTC. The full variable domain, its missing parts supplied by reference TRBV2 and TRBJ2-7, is EPEVTQTPSHQVTQMGQEVILRCVPISNHLYFYWYRQILGQKVEFLVSFYNNEISEKSEIFDDQFSVERPDGSNFTLKIRSTKLEDSAMYFCASRIWGGPYEQYFGPGTRLTVT.

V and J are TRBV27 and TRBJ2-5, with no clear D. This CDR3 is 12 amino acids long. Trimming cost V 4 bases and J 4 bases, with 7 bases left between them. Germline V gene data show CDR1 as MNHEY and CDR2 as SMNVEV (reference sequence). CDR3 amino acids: CASSSATETQYF. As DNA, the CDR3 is TGTGCCAGCAGTTCAGCTACAGAGACCCAGTACTTC.

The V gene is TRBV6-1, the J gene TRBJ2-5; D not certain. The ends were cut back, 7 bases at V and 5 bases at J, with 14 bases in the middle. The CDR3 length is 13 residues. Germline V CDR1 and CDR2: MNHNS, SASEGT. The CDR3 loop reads CASIPLGGETQYF. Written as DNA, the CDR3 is TGTGCCAGCATCCCCCTCGGTGGTGAGACCCAGTACTTC.

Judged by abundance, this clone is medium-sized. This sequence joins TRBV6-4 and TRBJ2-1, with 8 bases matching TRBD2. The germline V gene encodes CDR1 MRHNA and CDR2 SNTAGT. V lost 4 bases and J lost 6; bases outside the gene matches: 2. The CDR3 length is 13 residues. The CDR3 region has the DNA TGTGCCAGCAGTGCGGGAGGGCCCAATGAGCAGTTCTTC. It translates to CASSAGGPNEQFF.

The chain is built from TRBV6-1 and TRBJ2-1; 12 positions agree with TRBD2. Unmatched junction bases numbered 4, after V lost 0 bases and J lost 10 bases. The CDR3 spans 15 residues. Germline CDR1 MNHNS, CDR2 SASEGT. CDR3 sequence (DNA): TGTGCCAGCAGTGAAGCGACTAGCGGGAGCCACGAGCAGTTCTTC. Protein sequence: CASSEATSGSHEQFF.

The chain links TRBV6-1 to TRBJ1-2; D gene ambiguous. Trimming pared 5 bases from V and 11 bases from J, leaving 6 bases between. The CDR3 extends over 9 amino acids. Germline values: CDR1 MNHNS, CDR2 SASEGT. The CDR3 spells CASSYPYTF. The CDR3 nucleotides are TGTGCCAGCAGTTACCCATACACCTTC.

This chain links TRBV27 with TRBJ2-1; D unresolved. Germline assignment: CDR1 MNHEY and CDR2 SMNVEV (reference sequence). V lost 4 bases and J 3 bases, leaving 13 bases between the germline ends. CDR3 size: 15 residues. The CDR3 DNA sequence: TGTGCCAGCAGTTGGGCAGGTGGAAGCTACAATGAGCAGTTCTTC. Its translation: CASSWAGGSYNEQFF.

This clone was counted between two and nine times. The CDR3 is CASQGSVSGNTIYF. In nucleotides, the CDR3 is TGTGCCTCTCAGGGGTCCGTTTCTGGAAACACCATATATTTT. The chain recombines TRBV9 with TRBJ1-3; D might be TRBD1 (6 bases). This CDR3 spans 14 amino acids. V was trimmed by 10 bases and J by 1 base, leaving 15 bases between them. Germline V lookup: CDR1 SGDLS, CDR2 YYNGEE. Supplemented by reference TRBV9 and TRBJ1-3, the full variable domain reads DSGVTQTPKHLITATGQRVTLRCSPRSGDLSVYWYQQSLDQGLQFLIQYYNGEERAKGNILERFSAQQFPDLHSELNLSSLELGDSALYFCASQGSVSGNTIYFGEGSWLTVV.

CDR3 sequence (DNA): TGTGCCAGCAGTGACTCAGAAAAACAAAAGGGCGTCAATCAGCCCCAGCATTTT. As protein: CASSDSEKQKGVNQPQHF. The chain employs TRBV6-4 and TRBJ1-5; D uncertain. Germline V gene sequence: CDR1 MRHNA, CDR2 SNTAGT. The CDR3 runs to 18 residues. Trimming cost V 0 bases and J 3 bases, with 18 bases left between them.

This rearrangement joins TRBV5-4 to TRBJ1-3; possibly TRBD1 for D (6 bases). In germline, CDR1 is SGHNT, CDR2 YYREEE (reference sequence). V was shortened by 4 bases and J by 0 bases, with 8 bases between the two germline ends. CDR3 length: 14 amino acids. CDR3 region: CASSARGSGNTIYF. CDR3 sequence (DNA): TGTGCCAGCAGCGCCAGGGGCTCTGGAAACACCATATATTTT.

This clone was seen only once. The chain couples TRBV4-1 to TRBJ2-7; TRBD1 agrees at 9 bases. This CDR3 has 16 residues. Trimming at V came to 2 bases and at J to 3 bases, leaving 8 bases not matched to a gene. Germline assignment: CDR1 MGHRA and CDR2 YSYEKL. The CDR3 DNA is TGCGCCAGCAGCCAACCTATGGGACAGGGACACTACGAGCAGTACTTC. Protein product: CASSQPMGQGHYEQYF.